Each of the 11 T cell receptor beta chains below was sequenced from the same sample in a study of regulatory T cells. Notes on the study in general: Hydrophobic residues at CDR3 positions 6 and 7 were enriched in conventional CD4+ T cells of CD3G-deficient patients.

The primer mix had 52 TRBV and 13 TRBJ primers. This table comes from immunoSEQ multiplex PCR, and its TCRdb copy is limited to in-frame clones, with some not included. The table shows around 29,000 clones, with approximately 90% occurring only once. For these TCRs, the target antigens are not known. What was sequenced was conventional CD4+ T cells sorted from blood. These receptors were taken from a person aged 18-35 years with CD3G deficiency.

This clone was seen once. The V and J genes are TRBV28 and TRBJ2-3; 10 bases map to TRBD2. V lost 6 bases, J lost 0 bases, and 6 bases stayed unmatched. CDR3 size: 16 residues. The germline V gene encodes CDR1 MDHEN and CDR2 SYDVKM. The CDR3: CASSSGLALSTDTQYF. The DNA for the CDR3 is TGTGCCAGCAGCTCGGGACTAGCGCTTAGCACAGATACGCAGTATTTT.

The chain employs TRBV5-1 and TRBJ2-1; 14 nucleotides agree with TRBD2. This CDR3 spans 16 amino acids. In germline, CDR1 is SGHRS, CDR2 YFSETQ. With 4 bases clipped from V and 4 bases from J, the junction kept 4 bases outside the gene matches. CDR3 DNA sequence: TGCGCCAGCAGCGGTGGGACTAGCGGGAGATACAATGAGCAGTTCTTC. Encoded protein: CASSGGTSGRYNEQFF.

V and J are TRBV7-6 and TRBJ2-3, with D possibly being TRBD2 (6 bases). Germline V gene lookup returns CDR1 SGHVS and CDR2 FNYEAQ. V was clipped by 1 base and J by 4 bases, with 9 bases between them. The length of the CDR3 is 14 residues. The CDR3 nucleotides read TGTGCCAGCAGCTTAGGGCTAGCGCCAGATACGCAGTATTTT. Its protein is CASSLGLAPDTQYF.

V gene TRBV5-1 combines with J gene TRBJ2-5, with 7 bases matching TRBD2. This CDR3 spans 15 amino acids. The V and J ends lost 3 bases and 6 bases, in that order; junction bases with no gene match: 11. Germline CDR1 reads SGHRS; CDR2 reads YFSETQ. Here the CDR3 reads CASSSAWDGRKTQYF. The CDR3, as DNA: TGCGCCAGCAGCTCAGCATGGGACGGGAGGAAGACCCAGTACTTC.

The gene calls are TRBV18 and TRBJ1-2; TRBD1 might be the D (5 bases). This CDR3 region has 13 residues. The germline CDR1 and CDR2 sequences are KGHSH and LQKENI. The V end lost 5 bases, the J end lost 1 base, and 8 bases lay between the germline ends. The chain's CDR3 is CASSSQGNYGYTF. In DNA form, the CDR3 reads TGTGCCAGCTCATCCCAGGGTAACTATGGCTACACCTTC.

The chain uses TRBV7-9 and TRBJ2-2; a weak D match, TRBD1 (5 bases). There are 15 residues in the CDR3. Germline CDR1 and CDR2: SEHNR and FQNEAQ (reference sequence). Trimming left V 1 base short and J 0 bases short, with 6 bases between. The CDR3 reads CASSLEDTNTGELFF. The DNA for the CDR3 is TGTGCCAGCAGCTTAGAGGACACGAACACCGGGGAGCTGTTTTTT.

In nucleotides, the CDR3 is TGTGCCACCAGTAGTGAACAGGGGGTATGGAGCAATCAGCCCCAGCATTTT. It encodes CATSSEQGVWSNQPQHF. The chain combines TRBV15 with TRBJ1-5; 8 bases align to TRBD1. Germline assignment: CDR1 LNHNV and CDR2 YYDKDF (reference sequence). The trim removed 6 bases at V and 1 base at J, leaving 11 bases unmatched. The CDR3 contains 17 residues.

The chain joins TRBV7-8 to TRBJ2-5; TRBD2 aligns across 8 bases. Trimming cost V 4 bases and J 5 bases; bases outside gene matches: 9. The CDR3 runs to 15 residues. Germline V gives CDR1 SGHVS, CDR2 FQNEAQ. Here the CDR3 DNA reads TGTGCCAGCAGCTCGGCCGGGGGGGCGAGGGAGACCCAGTACTTC. Amino acid sequence: CASSSAGGARETQYF.

The gene calls are TRBV7-9 and TRBJ2-3, with 8 bases matching TRBD2. The germline V gene encodes CDR1 SEHNR and CDR2 FQNEAQ (reference sequence). The V gene end was trimmed by 2 bases and the J gene end by 3 bases; junction bases not matched to a gene: 4. This CDR3 spans 15 amino acids. The CDR3 DNA reads as TGTGCCAGCAGCTTAACTAGCGGCCTAACAGATACGCAGTATTTT. Translated: CASSLTSGLTDTQYF.

The chain has TRBV28 and TRBJ2-1; 7 nucleotides line up with TRBD2. CDR1 and CDR2 from the germline V gene are MDHEN and SYDVKM. This CDR3 has 15 residues. V shed 5 bases, J shed 1 base, and the junction held 5 bases outside the gene matches. The CDR3 DNA reads TGTGCCAGCAGTCGGGCGGGAGCGTCCTACAATGAGCAGTTCTTC. Its protein is CASSRAGASYNEQFF.

The CDR3 sequence is CASRRHRASPEAFF. The CDR3 region has the DNA TGTGCCAGCCGCAGACACCGTGCTAGTCCTGAAGCTTTCTTT. V is TRBV27 and J is TRBJ1-1; D call uncertain. Germline V gives CDR1 MNHEY, CDR2 SMNVEV (reference sequence). V lost 8 bases and J lost 6, with 19 bases in between. The CDR3 extends over 14 amino acids.